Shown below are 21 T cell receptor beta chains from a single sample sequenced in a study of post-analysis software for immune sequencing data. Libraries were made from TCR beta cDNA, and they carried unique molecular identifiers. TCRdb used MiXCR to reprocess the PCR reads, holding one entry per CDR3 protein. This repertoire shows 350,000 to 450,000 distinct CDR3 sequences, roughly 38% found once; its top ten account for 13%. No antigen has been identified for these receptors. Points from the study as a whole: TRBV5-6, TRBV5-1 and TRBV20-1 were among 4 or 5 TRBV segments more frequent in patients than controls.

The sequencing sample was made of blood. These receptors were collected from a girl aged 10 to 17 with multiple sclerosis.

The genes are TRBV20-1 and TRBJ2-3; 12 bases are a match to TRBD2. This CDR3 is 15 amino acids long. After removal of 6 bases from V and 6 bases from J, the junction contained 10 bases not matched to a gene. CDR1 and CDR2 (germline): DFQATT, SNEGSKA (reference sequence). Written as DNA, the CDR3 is TGCAGTGCCGTGGGGCTAGCGGGGGGGCCTGATACGCAGTATTTT. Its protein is CSAVGLAGGPDTQYF.

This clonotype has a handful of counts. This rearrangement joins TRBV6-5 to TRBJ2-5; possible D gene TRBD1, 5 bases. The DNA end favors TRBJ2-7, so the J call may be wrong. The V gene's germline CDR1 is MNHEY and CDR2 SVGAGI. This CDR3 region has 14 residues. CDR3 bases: TGTGCCAGCACCCCAGCGTTGGGGCTTTACGAGCAGTACTTC. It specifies CASTPALGLYEQYF.

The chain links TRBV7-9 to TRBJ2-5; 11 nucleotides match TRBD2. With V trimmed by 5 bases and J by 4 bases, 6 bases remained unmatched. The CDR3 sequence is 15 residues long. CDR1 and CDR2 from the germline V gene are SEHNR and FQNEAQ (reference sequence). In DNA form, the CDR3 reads TGTGCCAGCAGCCCTAGCGGGGGGCAGGGAGAGACCCAGTACTTC. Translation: CASSPSGGQGETQYF.

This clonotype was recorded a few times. Here the CDR3 DNA reads TGTGCCAGCAGCTTCCTACACGGATCTCAGTTCTTC. It translates to CASSFLHGSQFF. This chain connects TRBV11-2 to TRBJ2-1; no clear D gene. The CDR3 is made up of 12 amino acids. Germline CDR1 and CDR2: SGHAT and FQNNGV. The ends were cut back, 3 bases at V and 13 bases at J, with 13 bases in the middle. Full variable domain (missing parts from reference TRBV11-2 and TRBJ2-1): EAGVAQSPRYKIIEKRQSVAFWCNPISGHATLYWYQQILGQGPKLLIQFQNNGVVDDSQLPKDRFSAERLKGVDSTLKIQPAKLEDSAVYLCASSFLHGSQFFGPGTRLTVL.

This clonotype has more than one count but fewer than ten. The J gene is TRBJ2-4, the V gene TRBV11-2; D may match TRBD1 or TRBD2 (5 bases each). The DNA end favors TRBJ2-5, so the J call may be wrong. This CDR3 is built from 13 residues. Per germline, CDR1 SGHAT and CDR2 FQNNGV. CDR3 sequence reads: CASSRDPTETQYF. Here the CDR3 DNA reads TGTGCCAGCAGCCGGGACCCCACGGAGACCCAGTACTTC.

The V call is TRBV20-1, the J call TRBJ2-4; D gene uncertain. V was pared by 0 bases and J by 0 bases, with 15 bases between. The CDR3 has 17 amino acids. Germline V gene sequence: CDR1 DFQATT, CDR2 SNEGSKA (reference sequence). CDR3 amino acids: CSARDLASRLAKNIQYF. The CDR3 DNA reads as TGCAGTGCTAGAGACTTGGCAAGCCGGTTAGCCAAAAACATTCAGTACTTC.

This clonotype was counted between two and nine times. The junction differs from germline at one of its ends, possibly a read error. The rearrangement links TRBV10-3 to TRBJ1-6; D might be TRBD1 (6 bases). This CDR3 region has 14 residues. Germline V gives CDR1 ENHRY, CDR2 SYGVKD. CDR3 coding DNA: TGTGCCGTCAGAGGAGTACAGGGTAATTCACCCCTCCACTTT. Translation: CAVRGVQGNSPLHF.

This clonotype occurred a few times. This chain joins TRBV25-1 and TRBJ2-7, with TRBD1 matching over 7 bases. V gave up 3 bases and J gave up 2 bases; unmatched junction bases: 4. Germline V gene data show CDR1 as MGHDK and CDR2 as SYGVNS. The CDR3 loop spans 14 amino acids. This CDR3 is CASSDSGQAYEQYF. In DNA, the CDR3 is TGTGCCAGCAGTGACTCCGGACAGGCCTACGAGCAGTACTTC.

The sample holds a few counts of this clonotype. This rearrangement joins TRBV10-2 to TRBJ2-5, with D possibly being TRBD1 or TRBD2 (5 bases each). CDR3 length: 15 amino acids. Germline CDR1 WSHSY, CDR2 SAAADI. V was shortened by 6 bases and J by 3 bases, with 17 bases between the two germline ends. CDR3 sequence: CASSEPGTRKETQYF. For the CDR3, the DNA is TGCGCCAGCAGCGAACCCGGGACGAGGAAAGAGACCCAGTACTTC.

Here the CDR3 DNA reads TGTGCCAGCAGTCTTAGCGGGGGGGCCACCTACGAGCAGTACTTC. This sequence encodes CASSLSGGATYEQYF. The gene calls are TRBV12-3 or TRBV12-4 and TRBJ2-7, with 11 bases identical to TRBD2. The CDR3 spans 15 residues. Trimming removed 5 bases from V and 2 bases from J; junction bases left unmatched: 5.

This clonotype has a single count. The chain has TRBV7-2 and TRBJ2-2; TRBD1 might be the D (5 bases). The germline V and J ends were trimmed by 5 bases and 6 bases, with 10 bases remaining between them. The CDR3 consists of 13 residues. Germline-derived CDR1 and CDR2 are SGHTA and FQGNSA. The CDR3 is CASSRRGPGELFF. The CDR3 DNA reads TGTGCCAGCAGCCGTAGGGGCCCCGGGGAGCTGTTTTTT.

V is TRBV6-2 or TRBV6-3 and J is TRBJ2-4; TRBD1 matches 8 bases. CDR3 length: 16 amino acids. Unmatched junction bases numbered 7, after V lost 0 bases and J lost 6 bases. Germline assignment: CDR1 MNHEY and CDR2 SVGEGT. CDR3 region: CASSYSWDRTTNIQYF. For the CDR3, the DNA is TGTGCCAGCAGTTACTCTTGGGACAGGACGACAAACATTCAGTACTTC.

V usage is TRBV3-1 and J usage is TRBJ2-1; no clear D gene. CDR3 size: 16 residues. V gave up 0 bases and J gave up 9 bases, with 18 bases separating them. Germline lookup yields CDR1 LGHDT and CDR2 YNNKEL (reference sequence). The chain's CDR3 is CASSQDGPLSHPEQFF. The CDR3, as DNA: TGTGCCAGCAGCCAAGACGGACCACTTTCTCATCCTGAGCAGTTCTTC.

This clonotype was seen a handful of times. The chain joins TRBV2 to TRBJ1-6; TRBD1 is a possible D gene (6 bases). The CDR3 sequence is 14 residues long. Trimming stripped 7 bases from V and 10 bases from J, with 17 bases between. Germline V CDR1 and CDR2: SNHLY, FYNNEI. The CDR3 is CASTRTGNGSPLHF. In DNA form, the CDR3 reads TGTGCCAGCACACGAACAGGGAACGGGTCACCCCTCCACTTT.

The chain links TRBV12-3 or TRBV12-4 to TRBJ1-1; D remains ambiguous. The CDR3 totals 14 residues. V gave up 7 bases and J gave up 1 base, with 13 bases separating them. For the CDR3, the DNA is TGTGCCAGCACCCGATTACGGGCGAACACTGAAGCTTTCTTT. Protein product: CASTRLRANTEAFF.

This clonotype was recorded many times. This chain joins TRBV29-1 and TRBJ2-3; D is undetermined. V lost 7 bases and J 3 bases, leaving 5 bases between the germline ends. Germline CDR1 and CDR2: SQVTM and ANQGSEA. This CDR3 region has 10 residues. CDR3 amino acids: CSGRTDTQYF. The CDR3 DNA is TGCAGCGGACGGACAGATACGCAGTATTTT.

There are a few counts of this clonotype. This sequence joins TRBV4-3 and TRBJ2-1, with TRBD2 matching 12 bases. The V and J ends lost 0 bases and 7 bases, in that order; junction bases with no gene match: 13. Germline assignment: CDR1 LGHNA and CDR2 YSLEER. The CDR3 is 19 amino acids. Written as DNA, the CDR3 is TGCGCCAGCAGCCAAGATGGGGGGCTAGCGGGGGGGCTAAGGAATGAGCAGTTCTTC. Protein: CASSQDGGLAGGLRNEQFF.

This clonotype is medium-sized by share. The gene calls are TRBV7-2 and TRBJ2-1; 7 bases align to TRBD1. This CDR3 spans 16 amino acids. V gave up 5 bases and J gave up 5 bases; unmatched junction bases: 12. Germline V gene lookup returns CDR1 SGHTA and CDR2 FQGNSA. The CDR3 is CASSHYRGQRDNEQFF. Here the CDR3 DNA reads TGTGCCAGCAGCCACTACCGGGGACAGAGGGACAATGAGCAGTTCTTC.

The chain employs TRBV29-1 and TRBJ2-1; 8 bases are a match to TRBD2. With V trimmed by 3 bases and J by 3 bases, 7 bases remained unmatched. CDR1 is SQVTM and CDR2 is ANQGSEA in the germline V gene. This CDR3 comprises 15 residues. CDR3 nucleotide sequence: TGCAGCGTTGAGGGACACGGGGGGGTCTACAATGAGCAGTTCTTC. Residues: CSVEGHGGVYNEQFF.

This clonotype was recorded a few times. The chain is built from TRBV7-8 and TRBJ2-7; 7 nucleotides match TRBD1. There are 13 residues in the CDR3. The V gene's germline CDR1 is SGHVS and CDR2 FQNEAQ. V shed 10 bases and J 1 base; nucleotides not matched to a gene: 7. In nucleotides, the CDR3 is TGTGCCACCAGGACAGGCAGGTCCTACGAGCAGTACTTC. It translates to CATRTGRSYEQYF.

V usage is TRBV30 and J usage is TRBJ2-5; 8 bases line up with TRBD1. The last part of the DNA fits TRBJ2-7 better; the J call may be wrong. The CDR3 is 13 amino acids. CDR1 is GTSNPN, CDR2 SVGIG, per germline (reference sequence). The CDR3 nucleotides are TGTGCCTGCAACAGGGGGAAACTTAACGAGCAGTACTTC. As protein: CACNRGKLNEQYF.